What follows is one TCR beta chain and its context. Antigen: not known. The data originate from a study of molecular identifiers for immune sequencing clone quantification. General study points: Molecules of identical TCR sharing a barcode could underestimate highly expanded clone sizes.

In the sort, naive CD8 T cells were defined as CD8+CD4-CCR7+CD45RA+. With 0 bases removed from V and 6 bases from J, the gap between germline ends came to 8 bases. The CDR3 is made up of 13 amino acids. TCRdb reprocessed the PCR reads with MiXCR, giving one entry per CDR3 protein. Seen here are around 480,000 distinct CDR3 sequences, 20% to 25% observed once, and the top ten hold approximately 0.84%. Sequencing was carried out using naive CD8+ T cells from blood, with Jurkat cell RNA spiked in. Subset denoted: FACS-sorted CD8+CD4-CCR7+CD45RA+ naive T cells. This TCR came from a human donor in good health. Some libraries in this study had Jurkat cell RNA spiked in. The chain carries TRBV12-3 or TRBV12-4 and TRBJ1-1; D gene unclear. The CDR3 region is CASSLALRSEAFF. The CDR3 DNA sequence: TGTGCCAGCAGTTTAGCGCTGAGGTCTGAAGCTTTCTTT.